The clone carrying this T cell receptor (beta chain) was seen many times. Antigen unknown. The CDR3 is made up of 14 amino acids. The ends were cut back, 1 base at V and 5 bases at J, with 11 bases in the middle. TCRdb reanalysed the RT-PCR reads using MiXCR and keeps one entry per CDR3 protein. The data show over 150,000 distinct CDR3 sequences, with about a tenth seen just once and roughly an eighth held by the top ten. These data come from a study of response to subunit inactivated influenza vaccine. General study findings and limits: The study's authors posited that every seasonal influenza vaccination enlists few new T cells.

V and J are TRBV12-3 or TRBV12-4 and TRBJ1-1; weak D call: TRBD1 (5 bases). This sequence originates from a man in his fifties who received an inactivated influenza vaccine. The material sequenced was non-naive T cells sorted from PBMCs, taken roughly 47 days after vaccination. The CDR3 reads CASSLGGRGTEAFF. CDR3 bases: TGTGCCAGCAGTTTAGGGGGGAGAGGGACTGAAGCTTTCTTT.